This is a list of T cell receptor beta chains from one sample in a study of blood T cell repertoires in COVID-19. The assay was immunoSEQ multiplex PCR, and TCRdb's table has in-frame clones only and misses some. The data show 150,000 to 200,000 clones, more than 75% seen once. Specimen: peripheral blood. Receptors were obtained from a man between 18 and 35 years old with active or convalescent COVID-19. CDR3s include the opening cysteine and the closing phenylalanine or tryptophan. The order of the fields is J gene, V gene, D gene, clone size, CDR3 DNA, CDR3 protein. D genes are given only for firm matches. The size field is filled for only some rows; it gives once, few, many or a size class.

TRBJ2-3 | TRBV6-6 | TRBD2 | - | TGTGCCAGCAGACGAGGGCCCTCCGCGGGGGGCACAGATACGCAGTATTTT | CASRRGPSAGGTDTQYF
TRBJ2-3 | TRBV4-2 | - | - | TGTGCCAGCAGCCAAGATGGACAGTTAAATACGCAGTATTTT | CASSQDGQLNTQYF
TRBJ2-5 | TRBV5-1 | - | - | TGCGCCAGCAGCTTGAAGCCTAGCGAAACCGAGACCCAGTACTTC | CASSLKPSETETQYF
TRBJ1-3 | TRBV6-5 | TRBD1 | - | TGTGCCAGCAGCCTCGGACAGGGAGGAAACACCATATATTTT | CASSLGQGGNTIYF
TRBJ2-3 | TRBV4-3 | - | - | TGCGCCAGCAGCCAAGATCCGGCCAGCGGTCGGGATACGCAGTATTTT | CASSQDPASGRDTQYF
TRBJ1-4 | TRBV5-1 | TRBD1 | - | TGCGCCAGCAGCGGCGGCAGGGGGAATGAAAAACTGTTTTTT | CASSGGRGNEKLFF
TRBJ2-1 | TRBV15 | - | - | TGTGCCACCAGCAGGTACGGCGGCGGGAATGAGCAGTTCTTC | CATSRYGGGNEQFF
TRBJ2-1 | TRBV30 | - | - | TGTGCCTGGGGGGGACTGCCGGGTGAGCAGTTCTTC | CAWGGLPGEQFF
TRBJ1-4 | TRBV2 | TRBD1 | - | TGTGCCAGCTGCAACCGGGACAGGGGCGAAAAACTGTTTTTT | CASCNRDRGEKLFF
TRBJ1-6 | TRBV3-1/TRBV3-2 | TRBD1 | - | TGTGCCAGCCAACAGGGACAGTTAGGATCACCCCTCCACTTT | CASQQGQLGSPLHF
TRBJ1-1 | TRBV10-1 | - | - | TGCGCCAGCAGTGAGTCCAGTTTACCTGAAGCTTTCTTT | CASSESSLPEAFF
TRBJ1-1 | TRBV19 | - | - | TGTGCCAGTAGTATAGATGCCGGGACACCTAACACTGAAGCTTTCTTT | CASSIDAGTPNTEAFF
TRBJ2-1 | TRBV28 | TRBD2 | - | TGTGCCAGCAGTTTCTTTGGCGGGAGGGCCGATGAGCAGTTCTTC | CASSFFGGRADEQFF
TRBJ1-2 | TRBV5-4 | - | - | TGTGCCAGCAGCTTGGCCTGGGGTACCGGGGTCGGCTACACCTTC | CASSLAWGTGVGYTF
TRBJ1-3 | TRBV27 | - | - | TGTGCCAGCAGTCAGGGCCCATCAGGAAACACCATATATTTT | CASSQGPSGNTIYF
TRBJ1-6 | TRBV7-2 | - | - | TGTGCCAGCAGCTTGCCCTCGGGGGGATATTCACCCCTCCACTTT | CASSLPSGGYSPLHF
TRBJ1-1 | TRBV11-3 | - | - | TGTGCCAGCAGCTTAGGGGGATCCAGAGGGATCACTGAAGCTTTCTTT | CASSLGGSRGITEAFF
TRBJ2-7 | TRBV19 | TRBD2 | - | TGTGCCAGTGATTCCGGAGCCGGGACTACGCGTCGCGAGCAGTACTTC | CASDSGAGTTRREQYF
TRBJ2-2 | TRBV5-4 | - | - | TGTGCCAGCAGCACCTTCTTTGAGGGGAACACCGGGGAGCTGTTTTTT | CASSTFFEGNTGELFF
TRBJ2-5 | TRBV4-1 | TRBD1 | - | TGCGCCAGCAGCCAGTTACCAGGCACGACAGGGCCCCAAGAGACCCAGTACTTC | CASSQLPGTTGPQETQYF
TRBJ1-6 | TRBV19 | - | - | TGTGCCAGTAGTCCGCAGACAGGCGGGGGTTCACCCCTCCACTTT | CASSPQTGGGSPLHF
TRBJ1-5 | TRBV6-5 | - | once | TGTGCCAGCAGTTACCTCAGGGATCAGCCCCAGCATTTT | CASSYLRDQPQHF
TRBJ1-1 | TRBV25-1 | - | - | TGTGCCAGCAGTGAATTGACTGCCTTCACTGAAGCTTTCTTT | CASSELTAFTEAFF
TRBJ2-1 | TRBV10-2 | TRBD1 | - | TGCGCCAGTGCGACAGGGCTCTATGAGCAGTTCTTC | CASATGLYEQFF
TRBJ1-1 | TRBV7-8 | - | - | TGTGCCAGCAGCCCGCTTAGCCCTGAAGCTTTCTTT | CASSPLSPEAFF
TRBJ2-1 | TRBV6-5 | TRBD1 | - | TGTGCCAGCAGGCGACAGGGCACCTACAATGAGCAGTTCTTC | CASRRQGTYNEQFF
TRBJ2-3 | TRBV4-2 | TRBD2 | - | TGTGCCAGCAGCCAATTATCCAGCGGGGGGGCCGGGGATACGCAGTATTTT | CASSQLSSGGAGDTQYF
TRBJ1-2 | TRBV12-3/TRBV12-4 | - | - | TGTGCCAGCAGTTTAGGGCTTGGCTATGGCTACACCTTC | CASSLGLGYGYTF
TRBJ1-2 | TRBV3-1/TRBV3-2 | - | - | TGTGCCAGCAGCCAACTATTAACAGGGACCTATGGCTACACCTTC | CASSQLLTGTYGYTF
TRBJ2-3 | TRBV7-8 | TRBD2 | - | TGTGCCAGCACCACAAGGCCGGGACTAGCGAACACAGATACGCAGTATTTT | CASTTRPGLANTDTQYF
TRBJ1-3 | TRBV10-3 | TRBD1 | - | TGTGCCATCAGTGGGAGACAGGGGGCCACTGGAAACACCATATATTTT | CAISGRQGATGNTIYF
TRBJ2-7 | TRBV11-3 | - | - | TGTGCCAGCAGTCATGGGCTCTACGAGCAGTACTTC | CASSHGLYEQYF
TRBJ2-3 | TRBV11-1 | - | - | TGTGCCAGCAGCTTTTTCCAAACAGATACGCAGTATTTT | CASSFFQTDTQYF
TRBJ2-1 | TRBV21-1 | - | - | TGTGCCAGCAGCAAGTGGGGGGGACTAGCGGTGATATCCTACAATGAGCAGTTCTTC | CASSKWGGLAVISYNEQFF
TRBJ1-1 | TRBV5-6 | TRBD1 | - | TGTGCCAGCAGCGTGGGACAGCTGGGGACTGAAGCTTTCTTT | CASSVGQLGTEAFF
TRBJ1-2 | TRBV6-2/TRBV6-3 | - | - | TGTGCCAGCAGCCTCCGGGGAAACTATGGCTACACCTTC | CASSLRGNYGYTF